The clone carrying this TCR beta chain was recorded at least ten times. Its antigen is still unknown. Amplified TCR beta CDR3 regions came from RNA transcripts. Primed by the HTBI set, a first-round RT-PCR was run on the TCR CDR3. One entry per CDR3 protein, called by TCRdb with MiXCR from the multiplex PCR reads. The data show more than 500,000 distinct CDR3 sequences, roughly 14% seen once. Patients with ophthalmopathy all had a Clinical Activity Score of at least 3, a NOSPECS grade of at least 4 and duration under 3 months. Diagnoses rested on clinical symptoms, serum thyroxine and TRAb, thyroid ultrasound and orbital computed tomography. V trimming: 4 bases; J trimming: 2 bases; junction bases outside the gene matches: 5. The germline V gene encodes CDR1 SGHNT and CDR2 YENEEA. The CDR3 consists of 15 residues. These data belong to a study of T cells in Graves' hyperthyroidism and ophthalmopathy. Study-wide points: Researchers found most expanded thyroid clonotypes above 0.001 in blood as well.

What was sequenced was blood. J is TRBJ2-7 and V is TRBV11-3; 10 bases map to TRBD1. This sequence was found in a woman aged 40 to 50 with Graves' ophthalmopathy. The DNA of the CDR3 is TGTGCCAGCAGCTCAACCGGGACAGGGGCCTACGAGCAGTACTTC. Translating it yields CASSSTGTGAYEQYF.